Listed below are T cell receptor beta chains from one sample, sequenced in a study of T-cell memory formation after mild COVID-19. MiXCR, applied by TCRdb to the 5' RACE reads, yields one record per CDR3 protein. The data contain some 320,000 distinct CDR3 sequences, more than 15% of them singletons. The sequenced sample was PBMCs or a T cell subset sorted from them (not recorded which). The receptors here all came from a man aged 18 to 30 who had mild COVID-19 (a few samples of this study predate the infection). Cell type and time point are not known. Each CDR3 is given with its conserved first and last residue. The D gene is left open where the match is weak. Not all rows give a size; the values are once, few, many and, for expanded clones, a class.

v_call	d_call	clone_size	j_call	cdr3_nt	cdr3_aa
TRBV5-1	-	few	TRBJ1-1	TGCGCCAGCAGCCTCCGGACGGGGAACACTGAAGCTTTCTTT	CASSLRTGNTEAFF
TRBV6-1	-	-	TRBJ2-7	TGTGCCAGCATTCCTGGGGCCCAGACCTACGAGCAGTACTTC	CASIPGAQTYEQYF
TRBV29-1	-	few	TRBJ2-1	TGCAGCGTTTCCGCCCAGGGATACAATGAGCAGTTCTTC	CSVSAQGYNEQFF
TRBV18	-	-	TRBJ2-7	TGTGCCAGCTCAACTATGTCGGTCAACGAGCAGTACTTC	CASSTMSVNEQYF
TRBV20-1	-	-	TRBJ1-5	TGCAGTGCTAGAAAGTTGCGGGCAGGGTATAGCAATCAGCCCCAGCATTTT	CSARKLRAGYSNQPQHF
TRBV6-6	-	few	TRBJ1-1	TGTGCCAGCAAAGGTCAGTTGAACACTGAAGCTTTCTTT	CASKGQLNTEAFF
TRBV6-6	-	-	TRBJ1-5	TGTGCCAGCAGCCGGGACGGGAATAGCAATCAGCCCCAGCATTTT	CASSRDGNSNQPQHF
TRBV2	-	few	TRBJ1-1	TGTGCCAGCAGGAGGGGGGAAGCTTTCTTT	CASRRGEAFF
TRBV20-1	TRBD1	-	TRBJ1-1	TGCAGTGCTAGACAAACCGGGACAGGGGAAAGAGCTTTCTTT	CSARQTGTGERAFF
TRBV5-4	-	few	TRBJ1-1	TGTGCCAGCAGCGGGCCGAGAGGGAATAGGGCTGAAGCTTTCTTT	CASSGPRGNRAEAFF
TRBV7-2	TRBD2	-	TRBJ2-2	TGTGCCAGCAGGGATAGGACTAGCGGGGGCGCGAACACCGGGGAGCTGTTTTTT	CASRDRTSGGANTGELFF
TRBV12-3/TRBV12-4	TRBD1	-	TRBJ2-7	TGTGCCAGCAGTCCTGGACAGGGGACAATGCAGTACTTC	CASSPGQGTMQYF
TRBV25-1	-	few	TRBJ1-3	TGTGCCAGCCAACTATCCGATACCATATATTTT	CASQLSDTIYF
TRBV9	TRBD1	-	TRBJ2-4	TGTGCCAGCAGCCCTAGGACAGGGCTTTCCCGGGTGGACATTCAGTACTTC	CASSPRTGLSRVDIQYF
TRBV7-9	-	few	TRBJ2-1	TGTGCCAGCAGCTTAGGTATTGTGGACACCGACAATGAGCAGTTCTTC	CASSLGIVDTDNEQFF
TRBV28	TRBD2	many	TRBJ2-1	TGTGCCAGCAGTCCCCGGACTAGCGGGGGGTCGGACAATGAGCAGTTCTTC	CASSPRTSGGSDNEQFF
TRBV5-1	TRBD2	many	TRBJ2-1	TGCGCCAGCAGCTTGGGGACTAGCGGGCGCAATGAGCAGTTCTTC	CASSLGTSGRNEQFF
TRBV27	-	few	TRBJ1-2	TGTGCCAGCAGTTCTCCTCGACAGTTTAGAGGCTACACCTTC	CASSSPRQFRGYTF
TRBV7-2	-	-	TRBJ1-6	TGTGCCAGCAGCTTATTCCCCAGGGACTCACCCCTCCACTTT	CASSLFPRDSPLHF
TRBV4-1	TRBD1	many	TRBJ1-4	TGCGCCAGCAGCCAACGCCGCGGACAGGGTGAAGAAAAACTGTTTTTT	CASSQRRGQGEEKLFF
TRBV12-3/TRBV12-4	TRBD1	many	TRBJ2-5	TGTGCCAGCAGTTTGGGTCAGGGGGCAATAGAGACCCAGTACTTC	CASSLGQGAIETQYF
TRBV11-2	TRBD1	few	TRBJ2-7	TGTGCCAGCAGCCGACAGGGGGTGTCCTACGAGCAGTACTTC	CASSRQGVSYEQYF
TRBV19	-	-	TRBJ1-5	TGTGCCAGTAGTATTGGTAACGCGGGGAGACAGCCCCAGCATTTT	CASSIGNAGRQPQHF
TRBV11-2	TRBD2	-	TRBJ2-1	TGTGCCACGCGGGGGGGCTTTGAGCAGTTCTTC	CATRGGFEQFF
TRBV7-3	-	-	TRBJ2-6	TGTGCCAGCAGTACAGGGTTCTCTGGGGCCAACGTCCTGACTTTC	CASSTGFSGANVLTF
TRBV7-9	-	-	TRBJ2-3	TGTGCCAGCAGCCTCCAGACAAGCCTCTATACGCAGTATTTT	CASSLQTSLYTQYF
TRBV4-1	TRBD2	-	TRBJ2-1	TGCGCCAGCAGCCCAGCGGGGGGGTACAATGAGCAGTTCTTC	CASSPAGGYNEQFF
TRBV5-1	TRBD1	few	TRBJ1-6	TGCGCCAGCAGCTCCGGGACAGGAGGTTCACCCCTCCACTTT	CASSSGTGGSPLHF
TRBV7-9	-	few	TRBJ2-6	TGTGCCAGCAGGAAGGGTTGGGGGTTGGTTGGGGCCAACGTCCTGACTTTC	CASRKGWGLVGANVLTF
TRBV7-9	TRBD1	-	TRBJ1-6	TGTGCCAGCAGCCCCCTGACAGGGGGCGATTCACCCCTCCACTTT	CASSPLTGGDSPLHF
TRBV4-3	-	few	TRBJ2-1	TGCGCCAGCAGCCAAGATCCATTTAAAACCTACAATGAGCAGTTCTTC	CASSQDPFKTYNEQFF
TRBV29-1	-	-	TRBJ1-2	TGCACCGTCAGGGGCAGTAGAGATGGCTACACCTTC	CTVRGSRDGYTF
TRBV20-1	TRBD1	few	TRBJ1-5	TGCAGTGCTAGTTACAGGGGGTTAAGCAATCAGCCCCAGCATTTT	CSASYRGLSNQPQHF
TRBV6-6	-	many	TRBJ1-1	TGTGCCAGCAGTTACGATGGAGGGCTCATGAACACTGAAGCTTTCTTT	CASSYDGGLMNTEAFF
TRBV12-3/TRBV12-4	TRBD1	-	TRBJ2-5	TGTGCCACCTCAGGGGGCGGGACCCAGTACTTC	CATSGGGTQYF
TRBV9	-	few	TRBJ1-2	TGTGCCAGCAGCCCGTGGAGAGGAATAGATGGCTACACCTTC	CASSPWRGIDGYTF
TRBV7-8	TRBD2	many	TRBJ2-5	TGTGCCAGCAGCTGGGAGCCGGGACGCGGGGGGGAGACCCAGTACTTC	CASSWEPGRGGETQYF
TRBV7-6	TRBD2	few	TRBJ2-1	TGTGCCAGCAGCCTCTGGTCCGCGCTAGCGGGGAGGCGAGAGGACAATGAGCAGTTCTTC	CASSLWSALAGRREDNEQFF
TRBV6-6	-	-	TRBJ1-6	TGTGCCAGCAGTTACGGTTGGCGTAGGCAAGGAGAAGATTCACCCCTCCACTTT	CASSYGWRRQGEDSPLHF
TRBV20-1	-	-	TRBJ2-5	TGCAGTGCTACAGAGGGGCTAGAGACCCAGTACTTC	CSATEGLETQYF
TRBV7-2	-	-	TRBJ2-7	TGTGCCAGCAGCCCCCACCAGGTATCCGGACTCGATCAGTACTTC	CASSPHQVSGLDQYF
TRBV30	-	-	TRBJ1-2	TGTGCCTGGAACATGGGACACGGCATTTACACCTTC	CAWNMGHGIYTF
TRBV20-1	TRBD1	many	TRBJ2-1	TGCAGTGCTCCCCGGGACAGCAATGAGCAGTTCTTC	CSAPRDSNEQFF
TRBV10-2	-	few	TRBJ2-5	TGCGCCAGCAGTGTTGACGGGGGAGCACCAGAGACCCAGTACTTC	CASSVDGGAPETQYF
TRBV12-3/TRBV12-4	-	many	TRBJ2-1	TGTGCCAGCAGTGTTGCCAACTACAATGAGCAGTTCTTC	CASSVANYNEQFF
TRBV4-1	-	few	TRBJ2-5	TGCGCCAGCAGCCAAGATCCCGGGGACGTAAGAGAGACCCAGTACTTC	CASSQDPGDVRETQYF
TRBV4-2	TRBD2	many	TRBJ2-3	TGTGCCAGCAGCCAAGATCTCAGACTAGCGGGGGGGACGACAGATACGCAGTATTTT	CASSQDLRLAGGTTDTQYF
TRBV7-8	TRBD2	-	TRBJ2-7	TGTGCCAGCAGCTCGAGCGGGGGGCACGCCTACGAGCAGTACTTC	CASSSSGGHAYEQYF
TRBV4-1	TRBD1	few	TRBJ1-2	TGCGCCAGCAGCCAAGCAGGGGGTGGCTATGGCTACACCTTC	CASSQAGGGYGYTF
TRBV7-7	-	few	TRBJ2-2	TGTGCCAGCAGCTTATGGGGAAACACCGGGGAGCTGTTTTTT	CASSLWGNTGELFF
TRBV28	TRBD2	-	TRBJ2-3	TGTGCCAGCAGTTCAGCGGGGGTCACAGATACGCAGTATTTT	CASSSAGVTDTQYF
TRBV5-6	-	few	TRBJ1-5	TGTGCCAGCAGCTTGACAGGTTACAATCAGCCCCAGCATTTT	CASSLTGYNQPQHF
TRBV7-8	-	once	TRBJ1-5	TGTGCCAGCAGCAGCAGAGGCCAGAGCAATCAGCCCCAGCATTTT	CASSSRGQSNQPQHF
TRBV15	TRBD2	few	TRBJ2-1	TGTGCCACCAGCAGACAGTCCGGACTAGCGGGGCCCAATGAGCAGTTCTTC	CATSRQSGLAGPNEQFF
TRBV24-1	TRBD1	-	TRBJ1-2	TGTGCCGCCTGGGACAGGCACTATGGCTACACCTTC	CAAWDRHYGYTF
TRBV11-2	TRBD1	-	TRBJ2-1	TGTGCCAGCAGCCCGACAGGGTGGGTTGAGCAGTTCTTC	CASSPTGWVEQFF
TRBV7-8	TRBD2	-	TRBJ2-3	TGTGCCAGCAGCCTGCGGGGGGGGTATCCCCCCACAGATACGCAGTATTTT	CASSLRGGYPPTDTQYF
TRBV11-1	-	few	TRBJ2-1	TGTGCCAGCAGCTGGGGACGGACGGGTGAGCAGTTCTTC	CASSWGRTGEQFF